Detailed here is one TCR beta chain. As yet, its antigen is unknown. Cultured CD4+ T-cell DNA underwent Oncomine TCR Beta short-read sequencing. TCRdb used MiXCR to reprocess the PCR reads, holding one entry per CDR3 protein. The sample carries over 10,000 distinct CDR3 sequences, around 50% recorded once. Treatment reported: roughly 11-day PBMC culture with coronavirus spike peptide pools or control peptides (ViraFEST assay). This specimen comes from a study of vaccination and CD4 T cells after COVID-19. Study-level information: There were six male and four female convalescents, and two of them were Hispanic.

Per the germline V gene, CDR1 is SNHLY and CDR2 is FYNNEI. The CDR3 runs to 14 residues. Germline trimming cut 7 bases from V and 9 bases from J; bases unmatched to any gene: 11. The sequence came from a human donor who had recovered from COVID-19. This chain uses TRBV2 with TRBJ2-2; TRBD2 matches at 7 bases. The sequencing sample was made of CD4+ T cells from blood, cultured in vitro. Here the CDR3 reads CASKGLRGRRELFF. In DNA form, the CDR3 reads TGTGCCAGCAAGGGACTACGTGGACGGAGGGAGCTGTTTTTT.